This T cell receptor beta chain was found in a study of control samples from healthy donors and cancer patients. The CDR3 totals 15 residues. With V trimmed by 6 bases and J by 6 bases, 5 bases remained unmatched. Germline lookup yields CDR1 LNHDA and CDR2 SQIVND (reference sequence). Generated by immunoSEQ multiplex PCR, the TCRdb table keeps only in-frame clones and is missing some. This table has 150,000 to 200,000 clones, more than 80% appearing once. This chain links TRBV19 with TRBJ2-1, with TRBD2 identical over 13 bases. This TCR came from a man younger than 45 in good health. The sequenced sample was blood. As DNA, the CDR3 is TGTGCCAGTAGGCTGGGACTAGCGGGGATCAATGAGCAGTTCTTC. This encodes CASRLGLAGINEQFF.